These T cell receptor beta chains were read from a single sample in a study of blood T cell repertoires in COVID-19. Some clones are missing from TCRdb's copy, which holds only in-frame ones; the method was immunoSEQ multiplex PCR. This sample has 90,000 to 120,000 clones, with 70% to 90% found just once. Material: peripheral blood. The receptors here all came from a human donor in a cohort sampled during active COVID-19. CDR3s include the opening cysteine and the closing phenylalanine or tryptophan. D genes are given only for firm matches. Clone size appears in some rows only: once, few, many, or a class for an expanded clone.

j_call v_call d_call clone_size cdr3_aa cdr3_nt
TRBJ1-1 TRBV30 TRBD1 - CAWRFGGTGITEAFF TGTGCCTGGAGGTTTGGCGGGACAGGGATCACTGAAGCTTTCTTT
TRBJ2-5 TRBV12-3/TRBV12-4 - - CASSFWQQETQYF TGTGCCAGCAGTTTCTGGCAGCAAGAGACCCAGTACTTC
TRBJ2-3 TRBV3-1/TRBV3-2 TRBD2 - CASSRRGGRYTDTQYF TGTGCCAGCAGCCGAAGGGGCGGGAGGTACACAGATACGCAGTATTTT
TRBJ2-5 TRBV10-2 TRBD2 - CASRTSGTQETQYF TGCGCCAGCCGGACTAGCGGGACTCAAGAGACCCAGTACTTC
TRBJ2-3 TRBV7-8 TRBD2 - CASSLLGGTTDTQYF TGTGCCAGCAGCTTATTGGGGGGGACCACAGATACGCAGTATTTT
TRBJ2-1 TRBV5-1 TRBD2 - CASSSKREGYNEQFF TGCGCCAGCAGCTCCAAGCGGGAGGGCTACAATGAGCAGTTCTTC
TRBJ2-3 TRBV19 TRBD2 once CASSRTSGSSDTQYF TGTGCCAGTAGTAGGACTAGCGGGAGTTCAGATACGCAGTATTTT
TRBJ2-1 TRBV7-2 TRBD2 once CASSLAGSLAGGYNEQFF TGTGCCAGCAGCTTAGCGGGGTCCCTAGCGGGGGGGTACAATGAGCAGTTCTTC
TRBJ1-5 TRBV28 TRBD1 - CASRRQGLNNQPQHF TGTGCCAGCAGAAGACAGGGCTTAAACAATCAGCCCCAGCATTTT
TRBJ2-5 TRBV29-1 - - CSADGRGETQYF TGCAGCGCCGACGGGCGGGGAGAGACCCAGTACTTC
TRBJ1-2 TRBV11-2 - - CASSLGDMSYGYTF TGTGCCAGCAGCTTAGGCGATATGAGCTATGGCTACACCTTC
TRBJ2-7 TRBV14 TRBD2 - CASRRDGGGYEQYF TGTGCCAGCAGGAGAGACGGGGGGGGCTACGAGCAGTACTTC
TRBJ2-2 TRBV6-5 - medium-sized CASSSTRTGELFF TGTGCCAGCAGCTCCACCCGGACCGGGGAGCTGTTTTTT